Described below is a single T cell receptor beta chain sequence and its context. The data were taken from a study of blood T cell repertoires in COVID-19. The J segment lost 6 bases and the V segment lost 0 bases, leaving 2 bases of the junction unmatched. CDR1 is LGHNA and CDR2 is YSLEER in the germline V gene. The CDR3 extends over 16 amino acids. Sequencing used immunoSEQ multiplex PCR; TCRdb keeps in-frame clones, though not all of them. There are a few hundred thousand clones in the sample; 86% occur only once, and less than 8% lies in the top ten. The clonotype was recovered from a man aged 60-69 years with acute or convalescent COVID-19. Source material: peripheral blood. This chain joins TRBV4-3 and TRBJ2-1; 13 bases are shared with TRBD2. Here the CDR3 reads CASSQDGLAGVNEQFF. The CDR3 DNA follows: TGCGCCAGCAGCCAAGACGGACTAGCGGGAGTCAATGAGCAGTTCTTC.